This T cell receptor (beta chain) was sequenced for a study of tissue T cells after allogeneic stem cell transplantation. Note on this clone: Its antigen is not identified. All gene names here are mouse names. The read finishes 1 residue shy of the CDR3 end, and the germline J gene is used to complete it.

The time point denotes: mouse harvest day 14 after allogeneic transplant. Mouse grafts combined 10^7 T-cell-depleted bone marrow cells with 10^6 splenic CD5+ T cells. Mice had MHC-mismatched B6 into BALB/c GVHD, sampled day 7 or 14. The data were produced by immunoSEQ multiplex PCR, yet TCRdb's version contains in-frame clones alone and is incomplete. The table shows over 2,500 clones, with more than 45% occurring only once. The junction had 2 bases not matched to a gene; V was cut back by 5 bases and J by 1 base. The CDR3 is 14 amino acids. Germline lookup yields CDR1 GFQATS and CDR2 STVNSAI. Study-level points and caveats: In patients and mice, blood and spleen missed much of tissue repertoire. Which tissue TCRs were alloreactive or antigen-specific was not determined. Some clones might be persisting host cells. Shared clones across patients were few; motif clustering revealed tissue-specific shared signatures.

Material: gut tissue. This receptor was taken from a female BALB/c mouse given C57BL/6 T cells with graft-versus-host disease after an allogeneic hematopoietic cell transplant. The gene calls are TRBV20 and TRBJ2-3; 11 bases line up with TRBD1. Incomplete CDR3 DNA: TGTGGTGCTGGACAGGGGGCGCGTGCAGAAACGCTGTAT. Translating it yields CGAGQGARAETLY. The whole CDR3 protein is CGAGQGARAETLYF.